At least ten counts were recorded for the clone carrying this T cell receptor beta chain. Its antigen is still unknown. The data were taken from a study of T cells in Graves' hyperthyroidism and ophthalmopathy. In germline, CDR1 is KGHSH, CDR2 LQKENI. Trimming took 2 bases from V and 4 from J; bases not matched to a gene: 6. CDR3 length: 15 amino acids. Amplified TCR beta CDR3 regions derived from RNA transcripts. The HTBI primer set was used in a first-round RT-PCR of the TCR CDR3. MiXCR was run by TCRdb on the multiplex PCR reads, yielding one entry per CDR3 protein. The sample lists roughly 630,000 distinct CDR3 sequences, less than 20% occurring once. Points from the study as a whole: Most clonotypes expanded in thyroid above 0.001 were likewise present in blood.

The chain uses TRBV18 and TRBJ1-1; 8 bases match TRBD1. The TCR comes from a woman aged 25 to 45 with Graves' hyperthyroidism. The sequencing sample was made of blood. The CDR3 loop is CASSPGQGRSTEAFF. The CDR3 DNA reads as TGTGCCAGCTCACCAGGACAGGGTAGGAGCACTGAAGCTTTCTTT.